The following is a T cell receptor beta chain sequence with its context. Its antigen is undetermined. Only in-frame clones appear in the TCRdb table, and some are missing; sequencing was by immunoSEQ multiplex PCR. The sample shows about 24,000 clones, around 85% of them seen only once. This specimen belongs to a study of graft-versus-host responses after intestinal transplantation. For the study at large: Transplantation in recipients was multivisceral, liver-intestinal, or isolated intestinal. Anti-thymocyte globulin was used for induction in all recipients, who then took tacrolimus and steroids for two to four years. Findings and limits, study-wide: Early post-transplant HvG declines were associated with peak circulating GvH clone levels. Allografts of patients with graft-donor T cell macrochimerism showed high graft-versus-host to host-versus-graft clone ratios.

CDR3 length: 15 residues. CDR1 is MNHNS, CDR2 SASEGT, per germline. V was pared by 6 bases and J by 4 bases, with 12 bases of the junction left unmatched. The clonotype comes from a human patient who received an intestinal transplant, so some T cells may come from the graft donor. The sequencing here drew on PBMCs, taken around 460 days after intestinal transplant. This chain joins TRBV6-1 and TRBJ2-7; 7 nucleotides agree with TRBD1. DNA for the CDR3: TGTGCCAGCAGCACGACACAGGGGAGCTTGTACGAGCAGTACTTC. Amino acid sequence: CASSTTQGSLYEQYF.